Sequencing of this T cell receptor (beta chain) was carried out in a study of shared T cell receptors in the human thymus. Germline V gene sequence: CDR1 SGHRS, CDR2 YFSETQ. This CDR3 has 16 residues. After removal of 2 bases from V and 0 bases from J, the junction contained 3 bases not matched to a gene. Sequencing was performed with immunoSEQ multiplex PCR; in TCRdb, only in-frame clones are kept and a portion is missing. The profile shows 720,000 or so clones, 70% to 90% of them singletons. Another study also made use of these data, one on human thymus T cells. That work states: The study used thymus tissue resected during corrective heart surgery. Blood and thymic repertoires both appeared biased in V and J gene usage. Unrelated individuals reportedly shared highly overlapping thymic TCR repertoires.

The chain joins TRBV5-1 to TRBJ2-5; TRBD2 matches at 11 bases. The sample comprised thymocytes. The receptor's source is a girl less than two years old with a congenital heart defect. The CDR3 nucleotides read TGCGCCAGCAGCTTAGTAGCGGGGGGGTACCAAGAGACCCAGTACTTC. Its protein is CASSLVAGGYQETQYF.